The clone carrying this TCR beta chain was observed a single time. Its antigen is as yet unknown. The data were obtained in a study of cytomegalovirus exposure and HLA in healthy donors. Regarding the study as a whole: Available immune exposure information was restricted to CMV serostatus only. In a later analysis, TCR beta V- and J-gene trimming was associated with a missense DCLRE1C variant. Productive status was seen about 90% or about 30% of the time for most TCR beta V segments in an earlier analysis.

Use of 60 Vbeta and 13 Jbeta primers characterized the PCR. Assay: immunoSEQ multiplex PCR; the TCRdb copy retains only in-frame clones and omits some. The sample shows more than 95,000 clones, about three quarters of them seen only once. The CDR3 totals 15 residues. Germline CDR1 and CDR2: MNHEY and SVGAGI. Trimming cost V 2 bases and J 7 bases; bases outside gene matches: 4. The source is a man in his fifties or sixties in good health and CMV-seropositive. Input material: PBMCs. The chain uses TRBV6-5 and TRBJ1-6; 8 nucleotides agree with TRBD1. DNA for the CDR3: TGTGCCAGCAGTTACGCCGGACAGGGCAATTCACCCCTCCACTTT. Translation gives CASSYAGQGNSPLHF.